The 25 T cell receptor beta chains reported below all come from one sample, sequenced in a study of vaccination and CD4 T cells after COVID-19. These receptors' targets are unknown. Documented treatment: roughly 10-day PBMC culture with coronavirus spike peptide pools or control peptides (ViraFEST assay). Once obtained from cultured CD4+ T cells, the DNA was sequenced using the Oncomine TCR Beta short-read assay. TCRdb re-analysed the PCR reads in MiXCR, keeping a single row per CDR3 protein. The sample records 9,500 to 15,000 distinct CDR3 sequences, around 20% being singletons. The source material was CD4+ T cells from blood, cultured in vitro, sampled before SARS-CoV-2 vaccination. Receptors originate from a human donor who received a COVID-19 vaccine.

The chain recombines TRBV27 with TRBJ2-2; possibly TRBD1 or TRBD2 for D (5 bases each). Germline V lookup: CDR1 MNHEY, CDR2 SMNVEV (reference sequence). V shed 9 bases and J shed 4 bases, with 12 bases lying between them. This CDR3 comprises 13 residues. CDR3 region: CASRGLGTGELFF. CDR3 sequence (DNA): TGTGCCAGTCGGGGCCTAGGCACCGGGGAGCTGTTTTTT.

This clonotype was detected a few times. V is TRBV6-1 and J is TRBJ2-3; 8 positions match TRBD2. The CDR3 is 15 amino acids. Losses at the gene ends were 6 bases for V and 7 bases for J; bases not matched to a gene: 12. CDR1 and CDR2 from the germline V gene are MNHNS and SASEGT. The CDR3 region is CASSTSGGAINTQYF. In nucleotides, the CDR3 is TGTGCCAGCAGCACCTCCGGGGGGGCTATTAATACGCAGTATTTT.

CDR3 in amino acids: CASSSQINTEAFF. In DNA, the CDR3 is TGTGCCAGCAGTTCGCAGATCAACACTGAAGCTTTCTTT. The chain employs TRBV6-2 or TRBV6-3 and TRBJ1-1; D remains unclear. The germline gives CDR1 MNHEY, CDR2 SVGEGT. The V and J ends lost 4 bases and 2 bases respectively, with 8 bases between them. The CDR3 contains 13 residues.

V and J are TRBV11-3 and TRBJ1-2, with 7 bases that match TRBD1. J lost 4 bases, V lost 6 bases, and 8 bases had no gene match. CDR1 and CDR2 from the germline V gene are SGHNT and YENEEA. The length of the CDR3 is 14 residues. CDR3 residues: CASSFSDRTYGYTF. The CDR3 DNA reads as TGTGCCAGCAGTTTCTCGGACAGGACCTATGGCTACACCTTC. The variable domain in full, with the rest retrieved from reference TRBV11-3 and TRBJ1-2, is EAGVVQSPRYKIIEKKQPVAFWCNPISGHNTLYWYLQNLGQGPELLIRYENEEAVDDSQLPKDRFSAERLKGVDSTLKIQPAELGDSAVYLCASSFSDRTYGYTFGSGTRLTVV.

In the case of this clonotype: This may be a read error, as it is one base from a much larger clone. This rearrangement joins TRBV20-1 to TRBJ1-2; TRBD1 is a possible D gene (6 bases). The CDR3 consists of 14 residues. The germline gives CDR1 DFQATT, CDR2 SNEGSKA (reference sequence). The CDR3 sequence: CSASRWGAGYGHTF. The CDR3 nucleotides read TGCAGTGCTAGCCGGTGGGGGGCTGGCTATGGCCACACCTTC.

Concerning this clonotype: One end of the junction is discordant with germline, which a read error may explain. The gene calls are TRBV11-3 and TRBJ2-3; D is undetermined. This CDR3 has 13 amino acids. Germline loops: CDR1 SGHNT, CDR2 YENEEA. Here the CDR3 DNA reads TGTGCCAGCAACTTAGGCGGTTCTGATACGCAGTATTTT. It translates to CASNLGGSDTQYF. The whole variable domain, remainder taken from reference TRBV11-3 and TRBJ2-3, is EAGVVQSPRYKIIEKKQPVAFWCNPISGHNTLYWYLQNLGQGPELLIRYENEEAVDDSQLPKDRFSAERLKGVDSTLKIQPAELGDSAVYLCASNLGGSDTQYFGPGTRLTVL.

This sequence joins TRBV4-2 and TRBJ2-2; D remains unclear. The CDR3 consists of 16 residues. The ends were cut back, 0 bases at V and 3 bases at J, with 11 bases in the middle. Germline V gene lookup returns CDR1 LGHNA and CDR2 YNFKEQ. CDR3 coding DNA: TGTGCCAGCAGCCAAGATTCGTACACTTACACCGGGGAGCTGTTTTTT. This encodes CASSQDSYTYTGELFF.

This clonotype is termed medium-sized. The DNA for the CDR3 is TGTGCCAGCCGACGGCGAGGGGGCGCGGATGATAATTCACCCCTCCACTTT. This codes for CASRRRGGADDNSPLHF. The V gene is TRBV6-1, the J gene TRBJ1-6, with TRBD1 matching over 7 bases. The CDR3 length is 17 residues. Germline V gene data show CDR1 as MNHNS and CDR2 as SASEGT. V trimming: 8 bases; J trimming: 5 bases; junction bases outside the gene matches: 15.

The chain employs TRBV11-3 and TRBJ2-3; 9 bases agree with TRBD2. V trimming: 5 bases; J trimming: 3 bases; junction bases outside the gene matches: 12. Germline V gives CDR1 SGHNT, CDR2 YENEEA. The CDR3 is 17 residues long. This CDR3 is CASSHRGAGGRTDTQYF. CDR3 coding DNA: TGTGCCAGCAGCCATCGGGGGGCGGGGGGGAGGACAGATACGCAGTATTTT.

V is TRBV21-1 and J is TRBJ2-7; TRBD2, the D gene given by the table, was not confirmed from the DNA. TRBV21-1 is described as a pseudogene. The CDR3 contains 15 residues. The CDR3 DNA is TGTACCAGCAGTTTTCGGGACTTTAGGATCTCCGAGCAGTACTTC. Protein: CTSSFRDFRISEQYF.

This clonotype came up a few times. The chain has TRBV5-1 and TRBJ2-1; 8 bases align to TRBD1. With the DNA end fitting TRBJ2-7 better, the J assignment may be wrong. There are 16 residues in the CDR3. Per the germline V gene, CDR1 is SGHRS and CDR2 is YFSETQ. The CDR3 sequence: CASSLEGTGFFYEQYF. In nucleotides, the CDR3 is TGCGCCAGCAGCTTGGAAGGGACAGGCTTTTTCTACGAGCAGTACTTC.

In its sample, this clonotype was seen a few times. The V gene is TRBV12-3 or TRBV12-4, the J gene TRBJ1-6; weak D call: TRBD1 (5 bases). The CDR3 spans 15 residues. Trimming shortened V by 3 bases and J by 10 bases, and 16 bases separated the two germline ends. This CDR3 reads CASSFRDPSPSPLHF. The CDR3 DNA follows: TGTGCCAGCAGTTTTCGGGACCCCTCTCCGTCACCCCTCCACTTT.

CDR3 coding DNA: TGTGCCAGCAGTCCCTTGGCAGGGGCCACCGGGGAGCTGTTTTTT. It codes for CASSPLAGATGELFF. This sequence joins TRBV12-3 or TRBV12-4 and TRBJ2-2; D perhaps matches TRBD1 (6 bases). Trimming left V 5 bases short and J 4 bases short, with 14 bases between. CDR3 size: 15 residues.

This clonotype was seen more than once but under ten times. CDR3 nucleotides: TGTGCCAGCAGGCGTCAGGGGTATGGCTACACCTTC. It encodes CASRRQGYGYTF. The genes are TRBV6-1 and TRBJ1-2, with D possibly TRBD1 on 6 matching bases. The germline V and J ends were trimmed by 6 bases and 5 bases, with 10 bases remaining between them. This CDR3 has 12 amino acids. Germline V CDR1 and CDR2: MNHNS, SASEGT.

The V gene is TRBV5-1, the J gene TRBJ1-6; 7 positions match TRBD1. Germline V lookup: CDR1 SGHRS, CDR2 YFSETQ. The CDR3 extends over 15 amino acids. V lost 4 bases and J lost 2; bases outside the gene matches: 3. CDR3 region: CASSPQGTYNSPLHF. CDR3 DNA: TGCGCCAGCAGCCCACAGGGGACCTATAATTCACCCCTCCACTTT.

Only a few counts were recorded for this clonotype. The genes are TRBV6-1 and TRBJ1-1, with D perhaps matching TRBD1 (5 bases). Germline V gene data show CDR1 as MNHNS and CDR2 as SASEGT. Trimming shortened V by 7 bases and J by 7 bases, and 16 bases separated the two germline ends. This CDR3 has 13 amino acids. The CDR3: CASINRDLSEAFF. In nucleotides, the CDR3 is TGTGCCAGCATCAACCGGGACTTAAGTGAAGCTTTCTTT.

By proportion, this clonotype is medium-sized. The chain uses TRBV27 and TRBJ1-5, with 8 bases aligning to TRBD1. The CDR3 runs 14 residues. Germline CDR1 and CDR2: MNHEY and SMNVEV (reference sequence). The V gene end was trimmed by 6 bases and the J gene end by 4 bases; junction bases not matched to a gene: 5. CDR3 DNA: TGTGCCAGCAGCCAACAGGGGGGGAATCAGCCCCAGCATTTT. It yields the protein CASSQQGGNQPQHF.

V is TRBV9 and J is TRBJ2-3, with 10 bases identical to TRBD2. The CDR3 runs to 18 residues. The germline V gene has CDR1 SGDLS and CDR2 YYNGEE. Germline trimming cut 0 bases from V and 0 bases from J; bases unmatched to any gene: 7. The CDR3 loop reads CASSVEGSGGPSTDTQYF. In DNA form, the CDR3 reads TGTGCCAGCAGCGTAGAAGGTAGCGGGGGGCCGAGCACAGATACGCAGTATTTT.

In this sample, this clonotype turned up a few times. The chain couples TRBV7-2 to TRBJ2-2; 12 positions match TRBD2. The CDR3 is 15 residues long. Germline V gene lookup returns CDR1 SGHTA and CDR2 FQGNSA. The J segment lost 6 bases and the V segment lost 1 base, leaving 0 bases of the junction unmatched. CDR3 bases: TGTGCCAGCAGCTTAGGACTAGCGGGGGCCGGGGAGCTGTTTTTT. It specifies CASSLGLAGAGELFF.

Notes on this clonotype: The conserved closing phenylalanine or tryptophan is absent in this CDR3, likely reflecting a read error. V is TRBV19 and J is TRBJ1-2, with D possibly being TRBD1 (5 bases). Germline CDR1 reads LNHDA; CDR2 reads SQIVND (reference sequence). Trimming left V 3 bases short and J 4 bases short, with 15 bases between. CDR3 length: 15 residues. The CDR3 DNA follows: TGTGCCAGTAGTATTAGGCAGGGATTTACCTATGGCTACACCATC. It translates to CASSIRQGFTYGYTI.

The V and J genes are TRBV18 and TRBJ2-5, with D possibly being TRBD1 (7 bases). Germline lookup yields CDR1 KGHSH and CDR2 LQKENI. The CDR3 consists of 16 residues. The ends were cut back, 3 bases at V and 2 bases at J, with 16 bases in the middle. The CDR3 loop reads CASSPLISGGQETQYF. For the CDR3, the DNA is TGTGCCAGCTCACCTCTCATCTCAGGGGGGCAAGAGACCCAGTACTTC.

V usage is TRBV11-3 and J usage is TRBJ2-1; the match to TRBD1 covers 11 bases. Trimming at V came to 8 bases and at J to 5 bases, leaving 5 bases not matched to a gene. The CDR3 is 14 residues long. The germline gives CDR1 SGHNT, CDR2 YENEEA. CDR3 coding DNA: TGTGCCAGCTTGGACAGGGGGCCGAACAATGAGCAGTTCTTC. Translating it yields CASLDRGPNNEQFF.

The V call is TRBV25-1, the J call TRBJ2-3, with D possibly being TRBD2 (5 bases). Trimming removed 1 base at V and 9 bases at J, with 11 bases between. The CDR3 contains 13 residues. Per germline, CDR1 MGHDK and CDR2 SYGVNS. CDR3 sequence (DNA): TGTGCCAGCAGTGAATCGGGGTTCGACACGCAGTATTTT. This sequence encodes CASSESGFDTQYF.

This clonotype was seen a handful of times. This sequence joins TRBV19 and TRBJ1-5; no firm D call. The length of the CDR3 is 16 residues. V was trimmed by 1 base and J by 2 bases, leaving 12 bases between them. CDR1 is LNHDA, CDR2 SQIVND, per germline (reference sequence). DNA for the CDR3: TGTGCCAGTAGTATAGGGACCCACAGCGGCAATCAGCCCCAGCATTTT. The encoded protein is CASSIGTHSGNQPQHF.

This clonotype was seen only a few times. The chain employs TRBV30 and TRBJ2-7; the D gene is possibly TRBD1 (8 bases). V was trimmed by 1 base and J by 7 bases, leaving 14 bases between them. CDR3 length: 13 amino acids. Germline loops: CDR1 GTSNPN, CDR2 SVGIG (reference sequence). CDR3 nucleotides: TGTGCCTGGAGTGGACAGGGGAGGGGAGAGCAGTACTTC. Amino acid sequence: CAWSGQGRGEQYF.